These 5 T cell receptor beta chains share one sample of origin, sequenced in a study of blood T cells in healthy people across ages. Alongside a J-beta primer mix, a sample-barcoded 5' primer served in a second PCR lasting about 7 to 11 cycles. MiXCR, run by TCRdb on the 5' RACE reads, gives a single entry per CDR3 protein. The sample has approximately 800,000 distinct CDR3 sequences; about 56% are singletons. The material sequenced was blood. Every receptor here comes from a middle-aged man in good health.

The sample holds a few counts of this clonotype. The chain uses TRBV29-1 and TRBJ2-5, with D perhaps matching TRBD2 (6 bases). This CDR3 region has 13 residues. CDR1 and CDR2 from the germline V gene are SQVTM and ANQGSEA. Deletions cut 6 bases from V and 5 bases from J, with 16 bases between. In DNA, the CDR3 is TGCAGCGTCTCCAGCAGGGCGGGGGAGACCCAGTACTTC. This sequence encodes CSVSSRAGETQYF.

This clonotype was seen once. This rearrangement joins TRBV28 to TRBJ2-3; 8 nucleotides agree with TRBD2. The V and J ends lost 4 bases and 2 bases, in that order; junction bases with no gene match: 5. This CDR3 region has 15 residues. The germline V gene has CDR1 MDHEN and CDR2 SYDVKM. The CDR3 nucleotides read TGTGCCAGCAGTTCTTTAGCGGGGATCACAGATACGCAGTATTTT. Amino acid sequence: CASSSLAGITDTQYF.

This clonotype was seen only once. The chain couples TRBV28 to TRBJ2-7; a weak D match, TRBD2 (6 bases). Trimming removed 11 bases from V and 3 bases from J, with 17 bases in between. This CDR3 region has 13 residues. The germline CDR1 and CDR2 sequences are MDHEN and SYDVKM. The CDR3 region is CAVGALAVYEQYF. DNA of the CDR3: TGTGCCGTTGGAGCACTAGCAGTCTACGAGCAGTACTTC.

The chain combines TRBV2 with TRBJ2-3; TRBD2 matches at 14 bases. CDR3 size: 18 residues. Germline V gene sequence: CDR1 SNHLY, CDR2 FYNNEI. With 4 bases clipped from V and 4 bases from J, the junction kept 10 bases outside the gene matches. As DNA, the CDR3 is TGTGCCAGCAGTGTCCGAACCGCGACTAGCGGGGGGGCAGATACGCAGTATTTT. Amino acids: CASSVRTATSGGADTQYF.

The chain employs TRBV4-2 and TRBJ2-5, with TRBD2 as a possible D gene (6 bases). The V end was cut by 4 bases, the J end by 1 base, with 16 bases between. CDR3 length equals 16 residues. The germline gives CDR1 LGHNA, CDR2 YNFKEQ. CDR3 residues: CASSPLGGTSQETQYF. CDR3 DNA: TGTGCCAGCAGCCCTCTTGGCGGGACGTCCCAAGAGACCCAGTACTTC.